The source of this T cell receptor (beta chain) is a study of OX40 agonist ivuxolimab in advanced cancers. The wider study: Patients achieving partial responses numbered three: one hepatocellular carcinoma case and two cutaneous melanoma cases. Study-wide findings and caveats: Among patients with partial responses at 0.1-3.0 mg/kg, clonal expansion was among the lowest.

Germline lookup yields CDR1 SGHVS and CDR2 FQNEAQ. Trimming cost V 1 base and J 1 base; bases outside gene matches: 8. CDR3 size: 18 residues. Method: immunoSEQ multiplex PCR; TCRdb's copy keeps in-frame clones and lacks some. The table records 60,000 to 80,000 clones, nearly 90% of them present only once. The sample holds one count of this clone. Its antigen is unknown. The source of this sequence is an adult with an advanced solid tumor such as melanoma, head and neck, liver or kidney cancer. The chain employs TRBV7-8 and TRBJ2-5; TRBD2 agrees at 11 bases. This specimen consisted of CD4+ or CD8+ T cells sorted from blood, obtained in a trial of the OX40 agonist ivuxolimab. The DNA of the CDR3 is TGTGCCAGCAGCTTAGGAATTCCCGGGACTAGCGGCCAAGAGACCCAGTACTTC. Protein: CASSLGIPGTSGQETQYF.